This record looks at one T cell receptor beta chain sequence and its context. Its antigen is not identified. This specimen comes from a study of CD8 T cells in ankylosing spondylitis. Study-level points and caveats: Clones linked with disease were CD8+ and fairly uncommon in the peripheral blood.

TCRdb processed the 5' RACE reads anew with MiXCR; each CDR3 protein has one entry. The sample yields under 450,000 distinct CDR3 sequences, 20% seen once. The source is a male donor with ankylosing spondylitis or in good health (not recorded which). The source material was blood, either unsorted or a sorted T cell fraction (not recorded which).

Written as DNA, the CDR3 is TGTGCCAGCAGTACCAGGGGGATCAGCACAGATACGCAGTATTTT. The encoded protein is CASSTRGISTDTQYF. The chain combines TRBV12-3 or TRBV12-4 with TRBJ2-3; TRBD1 matches at 7 bases. This CDR3 spans 15 amino acids. V lost 5 bases, J lost 0 bases, and 5 bases stayed unmatched.